This TCR beta chain was recovered during a study of blood T cell repertoires in COVID-19. Clones were read by immunoSEQ multiplex PCR, and TCRdb kept only the in-frame ones, dropping some. The data hold 250,000 to 350,000 clones, with 85% observed a single time. V lost 6 bases to trimming and J lost 0 bases, with 10 bases between them. The CDR3 has 14 residues. Germline lookup yields CDR1 MNHEY and CDR2 SVGAGI. This TCR came from a woman aged 50 to 60 with active or convalescent COVID-19. The sample comprised peripheral blood. The chain uses TRBV6-5 and TRBJ2-3, with TRBD2 as a possible D gene (5 bases). DNA for the CDR3: TGTGCCAGCAGGGAGAGCGGTAGCACAGATACGCAGTATTTT. Translated: CASRESGSTDTQYF.